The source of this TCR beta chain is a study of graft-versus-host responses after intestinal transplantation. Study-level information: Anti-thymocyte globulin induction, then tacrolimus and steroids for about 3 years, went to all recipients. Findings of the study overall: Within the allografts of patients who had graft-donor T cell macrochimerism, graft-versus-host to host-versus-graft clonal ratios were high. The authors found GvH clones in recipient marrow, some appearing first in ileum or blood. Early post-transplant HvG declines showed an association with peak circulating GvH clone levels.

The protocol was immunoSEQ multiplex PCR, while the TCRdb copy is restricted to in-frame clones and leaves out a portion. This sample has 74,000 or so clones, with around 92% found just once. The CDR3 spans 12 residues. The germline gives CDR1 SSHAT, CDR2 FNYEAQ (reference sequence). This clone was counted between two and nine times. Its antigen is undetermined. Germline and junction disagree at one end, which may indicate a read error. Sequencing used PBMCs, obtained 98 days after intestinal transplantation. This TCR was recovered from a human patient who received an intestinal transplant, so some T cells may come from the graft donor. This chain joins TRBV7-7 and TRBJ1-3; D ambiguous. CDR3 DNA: TGTGCTAGCAGTCCGGGTGGAAACACCATATATTTT. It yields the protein CASSPGGNTIYF.